The next 27 T cell receptor beta chains were all read from a single sample in a study of T cells in Graves' hyperthyroidism and ophthalmopathy. Amplified regions were TCR beta CDR3 sequences from RNA transcripts. HTBI primers were employed in a first-round RT-PCR of the TCR CDR3. Each CDR3 protein is one row after TCRdb ran MiXCR on the multiplex PCR reads. The repertoire holds approximately 430,000 distinct CDR3 sequences, approximately 15% seen once, with 14% in the top ten. What was sequenced was blood. The receptors were gathered from a woman in her late teens or twenties with Graves' hyperthyroidism.

This clonotype was seen repeatedly, ten times or more. As DNA, the CDR3 is TGTGCCAGCAGTTTTTATAGTGGATTTAGCTCCTACAATGAGCAGTTCTTC. Encoded protein: CASSFYSGFSSYNEQFF. The V call is TRBV12-3 or TRBV12-4, the J call TRBJ2-1; D gene ambiguous. V lost 3 bases and J 0 bases, leaving 15 bases between the germline ends. The CDR3 has 17 residues.

The rearrangement links TRBV7-2 to TRBJ2-1, with 9 nucleotides matching TRBD1. Germline V CDR1 and CDR2: SGHTA, FQGNSA. With 2 bases clipped from V and 8 bases from J, the junction kept 16 bases outside the gene matches. This CDR3 spans 18 amino acids. The chain's CDR3 is CASSLRPPGQGHGDEQFF. The CDR3 nucleotides are TGTGCCAGCAGCTTAAGGCCTCCGGGACAGGGTCATGGGGATGAGCAGTTCTTC.

This clonotype was observed at least ten times. V is TRBV6-8 and J is TRBJ2-2; the D gene is possibly TRBD2 (5 bases). The CDR3 spans 14 residues. The ends were cut back, 5 bases at V and 2 bases at J, with 9 bases in the middle. In germline, CDR1 is MNHGY, CDR2 SAAAGT. This chain's CDR3 is CASSPTGNTGELFF. The DNA for the CDR3 is TGTGCCAGCAGTCCAACGGGAAACACCGGGGAGCTGTTTTTT.

This clonotype was seen many times. The chain combines TRBV7-2 with TRBJ2-4; TRBD1 aligns across 12 bases. The V segment lost 1 base and the J segment 2 bases; nucleotides outside the gene matches: 3. The CDR3 spans 17 residues. Germline V lookup: CDR1 SGHTA, CDR2 FQGNSA. The CDR3 region is CASSLVGQGAPKNIQYF. In DNA, the CDR3 is TGTGCCAGCAGCTTAGTGGGACAGGGGGCGCCCAAAAACATTCAGTACTTC.

The gene calls are TRBV10-1 and TRBJ2-2, with D perhaps assigned TRBD1 or TRBD2 (5 bases each). The V gene's germline CDR1 is WNHNN and CDR2 SYGVQD (reference sequence). This CDR3 is 14 amino acids long. The V end lost 9 bases, the J end lost 5 bases, and 16 bases lay between the germline ends. The CDR3 loop reads CARRDGPKTGELFF. In DNA, the CDR3 is TGCGCCAGGAGGGACGGTCCAAAGACCGGGGAGCTGTTTTTT.

A few counts support this clonotype. The chain uses TRBV4-3 and TRBJ2-5, with 8 bases that match TRBD1. Trimming cost V 1 base and J 13 bases; bases outside gene matches: 11. The CDR3 length is 14 residues. Germline CDR1 and CDR2: LGHNA and YSLEER. The CDR3 bases are TGCGCCAGCAGCCAAGTTTACCAGGGGGCGATTCGGTACTTC. Its protein is CASSQVYQGAIRYF.

Ten or more counts support this clonotype. The CDR3 coding sequence is TGTGCCACCAGTGATTCCCTCTCCCTCCGTTACAATGAGCAGTTCTTC. It translates to CATSDSLSLRYNEQFF. This chain uses TRBV24-1 with TRBJ2-1; D is uncertain. The CDR3 consists of 16 residues. Germline CDR1 and CDR2: KGHDR and SFDVKD. The V end lost 2 bases, the J end lost 4 bases, and 14 bases lay between the germline ends.

This clonotype was counted ten times or more. V is TRBV2 and J is TRBJ2-6, with D possibly matching TRBD1 (5 bases). Germline loops: CDR1 SNHLY, CDR2 FYNNEI. The CDR3 totals 17 residues. Deletions cut 5 bases from V and 2 bases from J, with 16 bases between. The CDR3 sequence is CASSPSKTEAGANVLTF. The CDR3 coding sequence is TGTGCCAGCAGTCCTTCTAAGACAGAAGCTGGGGCCAACGTCCTGACTTTC.

The chain employs TRBV5-6 and TRBJ1-1, with D possibly TRBD1 on 5 matching bases. The CDR3 length is 14 residues. Germline assignment: CDR1 SGHDT and CDR2 YYEEEE. V shed 0 bases and J shed 4 bases, with 10 bases lying between them. CDR3 sequence reads: CASSLGSGTTEAFF. CDR3 DNA sequence: TGTGCCAGCAGCTTGGGATCCGGGACCACTGAAGCTTTCTTT.

The V and J genes are TRBV5-1 and TRBJ2-7; 7 bases line up with TRBD1. The CDR3 length is 18 residues. Germline assignment: CDR1 SGHRS and CDR2 YFSETQ. The V and J ends lost 4 bases and 0 bases, in that order; junction bases with no gene match: 16. The CDR3 here is CASSVLGRVAGGSYEQYF. In DNA, the CDR3 is TGCGCCAGCAGCGTACTGGGCAGGGTTGCAGGGGGCTCCTACGAGCAGTACTTC.

This chain connects TRBV15 to TRBJ1-1; 8 bases fit TRBD1. The J segment lost 4 bases and the V segment lost 0 bases, leaving 7 bases of the junction unmatched. CDR1 LNHNV and CDR2 YYDKDF come from the germline V gene (reference sequence). The CDR3 is 16 residues long. CDR3 amino acids: CATSRDMGTGGTEAFF. The DNA for the CDR3 is TGTGCCACCAGCAGAGATATGGGTACAGGGGGCACTGAAGCTTTCTTT.

V usage is TRBV12-5 and J usage is TRBJ2-1; 11 bases are a match to TRBD2. V lost 2 bases to trimming and J lost 7 bases; unmatched junction nucleotides: 7. Germline CDR1 and CDR2: LGHNT and FRNRAP. The CDR3 loop spans 16 amino acids. The CDR3 nucleotides are TGTGCTAGTGGTTTGATTAGCGGGAGGGCAATGAATGAGCAGTTCTTC. Its translation: CASGLISGRAMNEQFF.

As to this clonotype: Relative to the germline gene, one junction end is altered; a read error may explain this. This CDR3 is CASSLSADLNTEAIF. Here the CDR3 DNA reads TGCGCCAGCAGCCTGTCTGCAGATTTGAACACTGAAGCTATCTTT. This chain uses TRBV5-1 with TRBJ1-1; D gene ambiguous. This CDR3 has 15 amino acids. Germline lookup yields CDR1 SGHRS and CDR2 YFSETQ.

This clonotype was seen more than once but under ten times. This rearrangement joins TRBV13 to TRBJ1-2; 7 nucleotides align to TRBD1. Per the germline V gene, CDR1 is PRHDT and CDR2 is FYEKMQ (reference sequence). V was clipped by 0 bases and J by 2 bases; unmatched bases: 6. The CDR3 is 16 residues long. The CDR3 DNA reads TGTGCCAGCAGCTTAGGCCTAGCAGGGGGAAACTATGGCTACACCTTC. It specifies CASSLGLAGGNYGYTF.

Concerning this clonotype: Given a much more abundant clone one base away, this may be a read error. The chain is built from TRBV29-1 and TRBJ2-5; 8 nucleotides match TRBD1. V shed 0 bases, J shed 4 bases, and the junction held 4 bases outside the gene matches. CDR1 SQVTM and CDR2 ANQGSEA come from the germline V gene. CDR3 length equals 14 residues. Here the CDR3 reads CSVEDWTGRETQYF. The CDR3 region has the DNA TGCAGCGTTGAAGATTGGACAGGGCGAGAGACCCAGTACTTC. The variable domain in full, completed from reference TRBV29-1 and TRBJ2-5, reads SAVISQKPSRDICQRGTSLTIQCQVDSQVTMMFWYRQQPGQSLTLIATANQGSEATYESGFVIDKFPISRPNLTFSTLTVSNMSPEDSSIYLCSVEDWTGRETQYFGPGTRLLVL.

This clonotype was seen ten or more times. The chain links TRBV18 to TRBJ1-1; perhaps TRBD1 as D (5 bases). The germline V and J ends were trimmed by 1 base and 0 bases, with 9 bases remaining between them. The germline V gene encodes CDR1 KGHSH and CDR2 LQKENI. CDR3 length: 15 residues. CDR3 sequence: CASSPRDRLNTEAFF. For the CDR3, the DNA is TGTGCCAGCTCACCACGAGACAGACTGAACACTGAAGCTTTCTTT.

The gene calls are TRBV28 and TRBJ2-1; a weak D match, TRBD2 (6 bases). Trimming took 5 bases from V and 3 from J, leaving 20 bases between them. CDR1 and CDR2 from the germline V gene are MDHEN and SYDVKM. The CDR3 extends over 17 amino acids. CDR3 in DNA: TGTGCCAGCAGTCGATCTGCCGGGGGACGCAACTACAATGAGCAGTTCTTC. Translating gives CASSRSAGGRNYNEQFF.

The chain carries TRBV29-1 and TRBJ2-1, with D unresolved. Germline V gives CDR1 SQVTM, CDR2 ANQGSEA. Trimming stripped 7 bases from V and 10 bases from J, with 17 bases between. The CDR3 length is 12 residues. CDR3 nucleotide sequence: TGCAGCGCTCTTTCACCGGGCGGCGAGCAGTTCTTC. The encoded protein is CSALSPGGEQFF.

This clonotype was detected ten times or more. The gene calls are TRBV7-9 and TRBJ2-7, with TRBD2 matching over 9 bases. Unmatched junction bases numbered 13, after V lost 1 base and J lost 6 bases. The V gene's germline CDR1 is SEHNR and CDR2 FQNEAQ (reference sequence). The CDR3 extends over 17 amino acids. In DNA form, the CDR3 reads TGTGCCAGCAGCTTAGTCTCGGGGACTAGCCCTACTGGCGAGCAGTACTTC. It encodes CASSLVSGTSPTGEQYF.

This clonotype was counted at least ten times. The chain uses TRBV7-2 and TRBJ2-1; D is unclear. Germline CDR1 and CDR2: SGHTA and FQGNSA. The CDR3 covers 14 residues. Trimming took 1 base from V and 7 from J, leaving 11 bases between them. CDR3 sequence reads: CASSLVRFSNEQFF. The CDR3 DNA reads as TGTGCCAGCAGCTTAGTGCGATTCTCTAATGAGCAGTTCTTC. The variable domain in full, with the rest retrieved from reference TRBV7-2 and TRBJ2-1, is GAGVSQSPSNKVTEKGKDVELRCDPISGHTALYWYRQSLGQGLEFLIYFQGNSAPDKSGLPSDRFSAERTGGSVSTLTIQRTQQEDSAVYLCASSLVRFSNEQFFGPGTRLTVL.

This clonotype was seen repeatedly, ten times or more. J is TRBJ1-1 and V is TRBV6-1; 9 nucleotides align to TRBD1. The CDR3 has 16 amino acids. Per germline, CDR1 MNHNS and CDR2 SASEGT. Trimming at V came to 4 bases and at J to 1 base, leaving 7 bases not matched to a gene. In DNA form, the CDR3 reads TGTGCCAGCAGTGCTTTTAGGGGACAGGGGAACACTGAAGCTTTCTTT. The encoded protein is CASSAFRGQGNTEAFF.

This clonotype occurred many times. The chain is built from TRBV6-2 or TRBV6-3 and TRBJ2-2; D unresolved. This CDR3 has 14 residues. Per the germline V gene, CDR1 is MNHEY and CDR2 is SVGEGT. V was pared by 3 bases and J by 4 bases, with 9 bases between. CDR3 residues: CASSYFQTTGELFF. For the CDR3, the DNA is TGTGCCAGCAGTTATTTTCAGACCACCGGGGAGCTGTTTTTT.

The rearrangement joins TRBV7-2 to TRBJ2-4; D is ambiguous. V lost 6 bases and J lost 6, with 21 bases in between. The CDR3 contains 16 residues. Germline values: CDR1 SGHTA, CDR2 FQGNSA. CDR3 amino acids: CASSSIGYPSPNIQYF. CDR3 coding DNA: TGTGCCAGCAGTTCTATAGGCTATCCCTCCCCAAACATTCAGTACTTC.

This clonotype showed up just a few times. The rearrangement uses TRBV6-1 and TRBJ1-2, with TRBD1 matching over 7 bases. The CDR3 is 13 amino acids. The germline CDR1 and CDR2 sequences are MNHNS and SASEGT. Losses at the gene ends were 6 bases for V and 4 bases for J; bases not matched to a gene: 5. The CDR3 here is CASRGGSGYGYTF. CDR3 coding DNA: TGTGCCAGCAGAGGGGGCAGTGGCTATGGCTACACCTTC.

V usage is TRBV20-1 and J usage is TRBJ1-2, with D perhaps TRBD1 (5 bases). CDR1 and CDR2 from the germline V gene are DFQATT and SNEGSKA (reference sequence). The V gene lost 5 bases and the J gene lost 3 bases, with 10 bases spanning the gap. The CDR3 consists of 12 residues. This CDR3 is CSAPDRYYGYTF. DNA of the CDR3: TGCAGTGCTCCAGACAGATACTATGGCTACACCTTC.

Comments on this clonotype: A read error may explain this, as a much larger clone is one base away. The chain joins TRBV20-1 to TRBJ2-7; 12 positions match TRBD2. With V trimmed by 3 bases and J by 1 base, 1 base remained unmatched. Germline CDR1 DFQATT, CDR2 SNEGSKA (reference sequence). The CDR3 length is 14 residues. The CDR3 sequence: CSARLAGGSYEQYF. DNA for the CDR3: TGCAGTGCTAGGCTAGCGGGAGGGTCCTACGAGCAGTACTTC.

This clonotype was seen ten or more times. V gene TRBV12-3 or TRBV12-4 combines with J gene TRBJ1-1; the D gene is possibly TRBD1 (6 bases). The CDR3 is 15 residues long. V was trimmed by 5 bases and J by 0 bases, leaving 13 bases between them. The CDR3, as DNA: TGTGCCAGCAGTCTAATGGGACACCTGAACACTGAAGCTTTCTTT. It specifies CASSLMGHLNTEAFF.